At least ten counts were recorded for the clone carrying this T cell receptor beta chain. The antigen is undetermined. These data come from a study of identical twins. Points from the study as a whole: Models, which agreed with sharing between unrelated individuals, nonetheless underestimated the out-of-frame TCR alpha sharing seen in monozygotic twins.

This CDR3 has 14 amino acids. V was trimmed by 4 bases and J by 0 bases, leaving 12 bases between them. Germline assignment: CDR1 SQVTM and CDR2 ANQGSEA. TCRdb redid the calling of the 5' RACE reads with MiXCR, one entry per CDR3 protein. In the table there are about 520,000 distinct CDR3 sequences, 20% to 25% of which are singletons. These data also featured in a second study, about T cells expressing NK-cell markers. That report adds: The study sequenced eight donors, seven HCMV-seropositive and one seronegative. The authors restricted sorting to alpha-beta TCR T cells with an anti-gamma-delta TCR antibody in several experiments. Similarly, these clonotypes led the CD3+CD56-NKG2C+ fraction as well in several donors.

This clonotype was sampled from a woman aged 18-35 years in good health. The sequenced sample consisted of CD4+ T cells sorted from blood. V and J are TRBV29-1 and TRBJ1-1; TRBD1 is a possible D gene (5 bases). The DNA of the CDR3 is TGCAGCGTTGCGACAGCATTCATGAACACTGAAGCTTTCTTT. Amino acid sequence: CSVATAFMNTEAFF.